This TCR beta chain was recovered during a study of glioma-infiltrating T cells (TCRdb year 2016). As for the study more broadly: Low-grade gliomas were represented by WHO grade II oligodendrogliomas or astrocytomas, and glioblastomas were represented by WHO grade IV tumors that were sampled at initial rather than recurrent diagnosis. Glioma patients received dexamethasone for six or fewer days before surgery. The sequencing target for blood libraries was 4.5- to 10-fold coverage of 950,000 to 1,000,000 peripheral T cells. TCR alpha- and beta-chain repertoires were sequenced from glioma tissue, non-neoplastic brain tissue and matched peripheral blood mononuclear cells. To measure divergence between tissue and blood T-cell populations, each tissue-infiltrating repertoire was compared with the peripheral blood repertoire of the same patient. The paired cohort was made up of three low-grade glioma patients, several primary glioblastoma patients and three non-glioma patients who contributed non-neoplastic brain tissue.

Study-wide findings and limitations: The group comparisons were based on small numbers of patients: three non-neoplastic, three low-grade glioma and eight glioblastoma patients. A signature set of shared blood CDR3 motifs marked patients with low tissue-blood divergence and was depleted in highly divergent patients. Tissue and blood shared very few CDR3 sequences, a result attributed to high CDR3 diversity and limited sampling. VJ-independent divergence between tissue and blood was found to be below expectation in non-neoplastic patients but above expectation in all gliomas, particularly low-grade gliomas.

For this clonotype: This clone's antigen is unknown. No much larger clone exists at a distance of one base, and base qualities are not known.

The iRepertoire nested amplicon-rescue multiplex PCR (arm-PCR) platform was used to amplify TCR alpha and beta CDR3 regions from RNA. One-step reverse transcription and amplification used roughly 100-400 ng of tissue mRNA or PBMC total RNA as input. Following bead purification, Illumina adapters were added by a secondary multiplex PCR, and libraries between 200 and 400 bp were gel-purified. Libraries carried internal 6-nucleotide barcodes used for demultiplexing. Sequencing of libraries was performed on an Illumina MiSeq with 2x220 or 2x250 nucleotide paired-end reads. The original methods were these. Paired reads were merged using FLASH 1.2.11 and were aligned to the GRCh37 human genome using BWA-MEM, after which TRA and TRB reads were extracted. For V and J assignment, an IMGT-derived reference of cassette sequences and CDR3 motifs that included pseudogenes was used. Reads were translated in three frames, and productive CDR3s were defined as those with a C...FGXG motif and no stop codons. A clonotype was defined as a unique combination of a V-J cassette pair and a CDR3 amino acid sequence. Filtering of reads was based on Hamming distance, with the threshold set by the sequence error rate of each sample in mapped regions. TCRdb reran the public reads through fastp at Q25 and MiXCR, keeping productive beta chains. A single entry per CDR3 protein holds the most common genes and DNA from its merged rows. It is TCRdb's table, rather than the study itself, that gives the V and J calls and clone size. The sample profile shows roughly 350,000 distinct CDR3 sequences; less than 50% of them were found once. About 11% of the sample is held by the ten biggest clonotypes.

Immediately after resection, surgical brain or tumor specimens were cryofrozen in liquid nitrogen, with peripheral blood cells collected concurrently. The TCR sequence derives from a human donor with low-grade glioma or glioblastoma, undergoing nonglioma brain surgery, or in good health (not recorded which). The source material was glioma tissue, nonneoplastic brain tissue, or PBMCs (not recorded which).

The bases are TGTGCCAGCAGCTTACGGACAGGGTCCACCGGGGAGCTGTTTTTT. Its protein is CASSLRTGSTGELFF. The V and J genes are TRBV7-2 and TRBJ2-2, and 8 junction bases match TRBD1. The CDR3 holds 15 amino acids from the cysteine to the phenylalanine. CDR3 DNA only is kept here, 45 bases in frame from base 1. CDR1 and CDR2 were assigned from the germline V gene as SGHTA and FQGNSA. Trimmed from V: 2 bases; trimmed from J: 4 bases; junction bases lacking a gene match: 3.